This TCR beta chain was sequenced for a study of T cell responses to AZD1222 COVID-19 vaccine. Here immunoSEQ multiplex PCR was the method, and the copy in TCRdb shows in-frame clones only, minus some. The data contain 150,000 or so clones, roughly nine tenths of them singletons. In germline, CDR1 is SGHRS, CDR2 YFSETQ. The CDR3 extends over 16 amino acids. Trimming stripped 0 bases from V and 1 base from J, with 8 bases between. Sequencing was performed on peripheral blood, taken on day 0 of AZD1222 vaccination. The chain recombines TRBV5-1 with TRBJ2-6, with D perhaps matching TRBD2 (6 bases). The source is an adult in good health. CDR3 residues: CASSLAGGSGANVLTF. CDR3 nucleotides: TGCGCCAGCAGCTTGGCCGGAGGGTCTGGGGCCAACGTCCTGACTTTC.